These 5 T cell receptor beta chains were sequenced from one sample in a study of regulatory T cells in long-lasting Graves disease (dated by TCRdb to the early 2020s). The receptor library was made with multiplex PCR. Sequencing used an Illumina HiSeq 4000. TCR beta libraries were built with iRepertoire HTBI primers and Arm-PCR amplification of CDR3 regions. TCRdb cleaned the public reads at Q25 with fastp, built clones with MiXCR and kept in-frame beta chains. Under each unique CDR3 protein, matching rows form one entry showing the most common genes and DNA. Present in this sample are 680,000 or so distinct CDR3 sequences, less than 20% of which were seen just once. The ten biggest clones cover about 18% of the sample. The label giving this sample's time point can be read as: newly diagnosed GD, antithyroid drugs for less than 3 months. For both TCR sequencing and RNA sequencing, RNA was extracted from PBMCs using TRIzol.

The sample also formed part of further work on T cells in Graves' hyperthyroidism and ophthalmopathy.

Sequenced material: peripheral blood mononuclear cells (PBMCs), taken at new diagnosis, from a patient treated with antithyroid drugs. The receptors here all came from a woman under 40 with Graves disease. Donor details come from another sample of the same person, matched by shared clones.

This clonotype has just a few counts. V is TRBV20-1 and J is TRBJ2-7, with 7 bases that match TRBD1. Germline V gene data show CDR1 as DFQATT and CDR2 as SNEGSKA (reference sequence). The CDR3 runs 13 residues. V dropped 6 bases and J dropped 3; count of bases not matched to a gene: 8. DNA of the CDR3: TGCAGTGCAAAGAACAGGGGATACTACGAGCAGTACTTC. The encoded protein is CSAKNRGYYEQYF.

This clonotype showed up many times. This chain links TRBV27 with TRBJ1-1; D is uncertain. CDR1 and CDR2 from the germline V gene are MNHEY and SMNVEV (reference sequence). This CDR3 is 15 amino acids long. Trimming took 2 bases from V and 4 from J, leaving 14 bases between them. The CDR3 sequence: CASSLATKGITEAFF. The CDR3, as DNA: TGTGCCAGCAGTTTAGCCACAAAGGGTATCACTGAAGCTTTCTTT.

The V gene is TRBV10-3, the J gene TRBJ1-6; no definite D call. V dropped 3 bases and J dropped 5 bases, with 8 bases sitting between them. CDR1 is ENHRY, CDR2 SYGVKD, per germline. This CDR3 contains 14 residues. As DNA, the CDR3 is TGTGCCATCAGTGACGACGGTAATAATTCACCCCTCCACTTT. Amino acids: CAISDDGNNSPLHF.

The V and J genes are TRBV30 and TRBJ1-5; D uncertain. This CDR3 is 13 amino acids long. Between the trimmed V and J ends, which lost 1 base and 1 base, there was a span of 5 bases. The germline V gene has CDR1 GTSNPN and CDR2 SVGIG (reference sequence). CDR3 loop: CAWSGASNQPQHF. CDR3 nucleotide sequence: TGTGCCTGGAGTGGAGCCAGCAATCAGCCCCAGCATTTT.

This clonotype was counted ten times or more. The J gene is TRBJ1-1, the V gene TRBV15; TRBD1 aligns across 8 bases. J gave up 0 bases and V 3 bases, and 0 bases lay outside the gene matches. Germline CDR1 is LNHNV and CDR2 is YYDKDF (reference sequence). The CDR3 totals 14 residues. CDR3 loop: CATSRTGVNTEAFF. The CDR3 nucleotides read TGTGCCACCAGCAGGACAGGGGTGAACACTGAAGCTTTCTTT.